A single sample gave rise to the 3 T cell receptor beta chains below, sequenced in a study of follicular helper T cells after annual influenza vaccination. The sample's time point: 2014-2015 season, pre-vaccination. Assay used: immunoSEQ multiplex PCR; TCRdb lists only in-frame clones, some missing. The table shows 26,000 or so clones, with approximately 80% occurring only once. The sample was CXCR5+ CD38- circulating T follicular helper cells from blood, taken on the day of influenza vaccination. Subset here: circulating Tfh, non-naive CD4+CXCR5+PD-1+ (ICOS+CD38+ or ICOS-CD38-). The receptors derive from an adult who received the influenza vaccine.

The chain carries TRBV9 and TRBJ2-1, with 7 bases lining up with TRBD2. Germline V CDR1 and CDR2: SGDLS, YYNGEE. Germline trimming cut 0 bases from V and 6 bases from J; bases unmatched to any gene: 6. CDR3 length equals 15 residues. CDR3 protein: CASSVVGLVGNEQFF. In DNA form, the CDR3 reads TGTGCCAGCAGCGTAGTAGGACTAGTCGGCAATGAGCAGTTCTTC.

V usage is TRBV16 and J usage is TRBJ1-1; D may be TRBD1 (6 bases). This CDR3 contains 11 residues. The germline V gene encodes CDR1 KGHSY and CDR2 FQNENV. V lost 4 bases and J lost 10, with 10 bases in between. CDR3 protein: CASSPDRRAFF. In nucleotides, the CDR3 is TGTGCCAGCAGCCCAGACAGGCGAGCTTTCTTT.

This chain uses TRBV5-6 with TRBJ1-6; possibly TRBD1 for D (6 bases). Germline V gives CDR1 SGHDT, CDR2 YYEEEE. Trimming cost V 2 bases and J 4 bases, with 13 bases left between them. This CDR3 region has 16 residues. The CDR3 loop reads CASSFGGGGYNSPLHF. The CDR3 DNA reads as TGTGCCAGCAGCTTTGGGGGCGGGGGTTATAATTCACCCCTCCACTTT.